The rows below give T cell receptor beta chains drawn from one sample of a study of radiotherapy plus CTLA-4 blockade in lung cancer. TCRdb keeps only in-frame clones here, not all; method: immunoSEQ multiplex PCR. The data contain under 110,000 clones, over 65% of them singletons. Here the sequenced sample was peripheral blood, taken from a patient treated with radiotherapy plus ipilimumab. The source of these receptors is a human donor with non-small cell lung cancer that progressed on radiotherapy plus ipilimumab. Some clones in this sample may be carry-over from other donors' samples. CDR3s include the opening cysteine and the closing phenylalanine or tryptophan. A D gene is named only where the DNA matches it firmly. Clone size is stated in some rows and not others, as once, few, many or a class when expanded.

cdr3_aa cdr3_nt clone_size j_call v_call d_call
CASSLEQRFYGYTF TGCGCCAGCAGCTTGGAACAGAGGTTCTATGGCTACACCTTC . TRBJ1-2 TRBV5-1 .
CASRTSGTTDTQYF TGTGCCAGTAGGACTAGCGGAACCACAGATACGCAGTATTTT . TRBJ2-3 TRBV19 TRBD2
CASSQGTSGGADTQYF TGTGCCAGCAGCCAAGGGACTAGCGGGGGGGCCGATACGCAGTATTTT large TRBJ2-3 TRBV4-2 TRBD2
CAWSVVLMDNSPLHF TGTGCCTGGAGTGTAGTCTTAATGGATAATTCACCCCTCCACTTT . TRBJ1-6 TRBV30 .
CASNTGPGDYNSPLHF TGTGCCAGTAATACAGGGCCAGGGGATTATAATTCACCCCTCCACTTT . TRBJ1-6 TRBV19 .
CASCQDYNSPLHF TGTGCCAGCTGCCAGGACTATAATTCACCCCTCCACTTT few TRBJ1-6 TRBV7-2 .
CASSSGQGGDTQYF TGCGCCAGCAGCTCCGGACAGGGAGGAGATACGCAGTATTTT . TRBJ2-3 TRBV5-1 TRBD1
CASSRAVAPYGYTF TGTGCCAGCAGCAGAGCCGTGGCTCCCTATGGCTACACCTTC . TRBJ1-2 TRBV7-2 .
CASSLVEGPLGGYTF TGTGCCAGCAGCTTAGTAGAGGGGCCTCTGGGAGGCTACACCTTC . TRBJ1-2 TRBV7-9 .
CASSLVGESGTEAFF TGCGCCAGCAGCTTGGTGGGGGAAAGCGGCACTGAAGCTTTCTTT . TRBJ1-1 TRBV5-1 .
CASSTPDSYNSPLHF TGTGCCAGCAGCACCCCGGACAGTTATAATTCACCCCTCCACTTT . TRBJ1-6 TRBV7-2 .
CASNRGRGQNSPLHF TGTGCCAGCAATAGGGGTCGGGGGCAGAATTCACCCCTCCACTTT . TRBJ1-6 TRBV6-5 .
CASSQHQGQGFKTNEKLFF TGCGCCAGCAGCCAGCATCAGGGACAGGGGTTTAAGACTAATGAAAAACTGTTTTTT . TRBJ1-4 TRBV4-1 TRBD1
CASKPGAGGLYGYTF TGTGCCAGCAAACCCGGGGCAGGGGGTCTCTATGGCTACACCTTC few TRBJ1-2 TRBV6-5 TRBD1
CASSGSSGGSHNEQFF TGTGCCAGCAGTGGCTCTAGCGGGGGGAGCCACAATGAGCAGTTCTTC few TRBJ2-1 TRBV25-1 TRBD2
CASSSQVSGAGELFF TGTGCCAGCAGCTCCCAAGTCTCTGGAGCCGGGGAGCTGTTTTTT . TRBJ2-2 TRBV9 .
CATGAYDSYEQYF TGTGCCACAGGGGCCTACGACTCCTACGAGCAGTACTTC . TRBJ2-7 TRBV27 .
CASSPLGVGFHEQYF TGTGCCAGCAGCCCTCTAGGGGTTGGATTCCACGAGCAGTACTTC few TRBJ2-7 TRBV13 .
CASSLQLGEKLFF TGTGCCAGTAGTCTCCAATTGGGTGAAAAACTGTTTTTT . TRBJ1-4 TRBV19 .
CASSPQGPSGQTQYF TGTGCCAGTAGTCCCCAGGGACCCTCGGGGCAGACCCAGTACTTC few TRBJ2-5 TRBV19 .
CASSRGGTDTQYF TGCGCCAGCAGCAGGGGGGGCACAGATACGCAGTATTTT . TRBJ2-3 TRBV5-1 .
CASSPFSGVSNTEAFF TGTGCCAGCTCACCTTTCTCAGGGGTCTCTAACACTGAAGCTTTCTTT . TRBJ1-1 TRBV18 .
CASSYDNEQFF TGTGCCAGCAGTTACGACAATGAGCAGTTCTTC . TRBJ2-1 TRBV6-6 .
CATSPRTALGGEKLFF TGTGCCACCAGCCCCCGGACGGCCCTAGGAGGAGAAAAACTGTTTTTT . TRBJ1-4 TRBV15 .
CASSPDGYEQYF TGTGCCAGCTCACCAGACGGCTACGAGCAGTACTTC . TRBJ2-7 TRBV18 .
CASSLGTGFSYNEQFF TGTGCCAGCAGCTTAGGTACGGGTTTTTCCTACAATGAGCAGTTCTTC few TRBJ2-1 TRBV7-9 .
CASSQGGTPYADTQYF TGCGCCAGCAGCCAAGGGGGGACTCCCTACGCAGATACGCAGTATTTT . TRBJ2-3 TRBV4-3 .
CASISGQLSTDTQYF TGTGCCAGCATCAGTGGCCAGCTAAGCACAGATACGCAGTATTTT . TRBJ2-3 TRBV2 .
CASSLDRWHEQYF TGTGCCAGCAGCTTGGACAGGTGGCACGAGCAGTACTTC . TRBJ2-7 TRBV5-5 .
CATSRDLVVGGIYEQYF TGTGCCACCAGCAGAGATCTGGTTGTCGGGGGGATCTACGAGCAGTACTTC . TRBJ2-7 TRBV15 TRBD2
CASSPPNRDGTQYF TGTGCCAGCTCACCACCGAACAGGGACGGTACGCAGTATTTT . TRBJ2-3 TRBV18 .
CASSSGTVRGKQYF TGTGCCAGCAGTTCCGGGACCGTTCGGGGAAAGCAGTACTTC once TRBJ2-7 TRBV27 .
CASSLSLAGLYEQYF TGCGCCAGCAGCTTGTCACTAGCGGGCTTGTACGAGCAGTACTTC . TRBJ2-7 TRBV5-1 TRBD2
CASSLATRGETQYF TGCGCCAGCAGCTTGGCGACCCGGGGGGAGACCCAGTACTTC . TRBJ2-5 TRBV5-1 .
CASSPHMNTEAFF TGTGCCAGCAGCCCCCACATGAACACTGAAGCTTTCTTT . TRBJ1-1 TRBV7-2 .
CASSQDVQGGSPLHF TGCGCCAGCAGCCAAGATGTACAGGGGGGTTCACCCCTCCACTTT once TRBJ1-6 TRBV4-1 TRBD1
CASRGGDTFYEQYF TGTGCCAGCAGGGGAGGGGACACCTTTTACGAGCAGTACTTC . TRBJ2-7 TRBV7-2 .
CASSIEAVQILTGELFF TGTGCCAGTAGTATAGAGGCAGTACAGATATTGACCGGGGAGCTGTTTTTT once TRBJ2-2 TRBV19 .
CSVGPGHGIPEAFF TGCAGCGTTGGTCCGGGACACGGAATCCCTGAAGCTTTCTTT . TRBJ1-1 TRBV29-1 .
CASGAGPYEQYF TGTGCCAGCGGGGCTGGCCCTTACGAGCAGTACTTC . TRBJ2-7 TRBV5-6 .
CASSPGTSSNEQFF TGTGCCAGCAGCCCTGGGACTAGCTCGAATGAGCAGTTCTTC . TRBJ2-1 TRBV4-2 TRBD2
CASSRQARQRTSGGGFYEQYF TGCGCCAGCAGCCGGCAAGCACGGCAGCGGACTAGCGGGGGGGGGTTCTACGAGCAGTACTTC once TRBJ2-7 TRBV4-1 TRBD2
CASSLTAGDPETQYF TGCGCCAGCAGCTTGACTGCTGGGGACCCCGAGACCCAGTACTTC . TRBJ2-5 TRBV5-1 .
CASSLGDRPYGYTF TGCGCCAGCAGCTTGGGGGACAGGCCCTATGGCTACACCTTC . TRBJ1-2 TRBV5-1 TRBD1
CASSTRQGIYGYTF TGTGCCAGCAGCACACGACAGGGGATCTATGGCTACACCTTC . TRBJ1-2 TRBV7-9 TRBD1
CASRRPGGYGYTF TGTGCCAGCCGAAGACCAGGGGGCTATGGCTACACCTTC . TRBJ1-2 TRBV28 TRBD1
CAWTGTVNTEAFF TGTGCCTGGACAGGGACAGTGAACACTGAAGCTTTCTTT . TRBJ1-1 TRBV30 TRBD1
CSVDGGDEQYF TGCAGCGTTGACGGGGGGGACGAGCAGTACTTC . TRBJ2-7 TRBV29-1 TRBD2
CASSEHISGNTIYF TGTGCCAGCAGTGAGCACATCTCTGGAAACACCATATATTTT few TRBJ1-3 TRBV6-1 .
CASSQRGEGVGYTF TGCGCCAGCAGCCAGCGAGGGGAGGGGGTTGGCTACACCTTC . TRBJ1-2 TRBV4-1 .
CSVGPGYTGELFF TGCAGCGTTGGGCCGGGATACACCGGGGAGCTGTTTTTT . TRBJ2-2 TRBV29-1 .
CASSGGTEAFF TGTGCCAGCAGCGGTGGCACTGAAGCTTTCTTT . TRBJ1-1 TRBV7-8 .
CASSFAGGKNSPLHF TGTGCCAGCAGCTTCGCGGGTGGGAAAAATTCACCCCTCCACTTT . TRBJ1-6 TRBV9 .
CASSSLRGSPTNEKLFF TGTGCCAGCAGCTCGCTGCGGGGGAGTCCAACTAATGAAAAACTGTTTTTT once TRBJ1-4 TRBV7-9 .
CASSLGLLGYEQYF TGTGCCAGCAGCTTAGGTCTCCTTGGATACGAGCAGTACTTC few TRBJ2-7 TRBV5-6 .
CASSWTGSNQPQHF TGTGCCAGTAGTTGGACAGGCAGCAATCAGCCCCAGCATTTT . TRBJ1-5 TRBV19 TRBD1
CGGWSSGNTIYF TGCGGGGGCTGGAGTTCTGGAAACACCATATATTTT once TRBJ1-3 TRBV29-1 .
CASSSRSWGGGEGNQPQHF TGTGCCAGCAGCTCACGGAGCTGGGGCGGGGGTGAGGGCAATCAGCCCCAGCATTTT few TRBJ1-5 TRBV5-5 .
CASSQDPGIGPNPSYEQYF TGCGCCAGCAGCCAAGATCCGGGAATAGGACCCAACCCGTCCTACGAGCAGTACTTC . TRBJ2-7 TRBV4-3 .
CASSPPGFGNIQYF TGTGCCAGCAGCCCACCAGGTTTTGGGAACATTCAGTACTTC . TRBJ2-4 TRBV4-2 .